One sample yielded the 15 T cell receptor beta chains listed below, sequenced in a study of T cell responses to AZD1222 COVID-19 vaccine. Sequencing was performed with immunoSEQ multiplex PCR; in TCRdb, only in-frame clones are kept and a portion is missing. The sample has nearly 110,000 clones, about 90% seen once. The source material was peripheral blood, sampled 28 days after the second AZD1222 dose. These receptor sequences come from an adult who received the AZD1222 COVID-19 vaccine.

The chain joins TRBV20-1 to TRBJ1-4; 7 nucleotides match TRBD1. Per germline, CDR1 DFQATT and CDR2 SNEGSKA (reference sequence). The CDR3 sequence is 15 residues long. The V segment lost 3 bases and the J segment 7 bases; nucleotides outside the gene matches: 11. CDR3 sequence (DNA): TGCAGTGCTAGTCAGTCGGACAGGATACTTGAAAAACTGTTTTTT. It codes for CSASQSDRILEKLFF.

The chain has TRBV6-5 and TRBJ2-5, with TRBD1 matching 8 bases. Trimming cost V 6 bases and J 1 base; bases outside gene matches: 7. Germline V gene sequence: CDR1 MNHEY, CDR2 SVGAGI. The CDR3 is made up of 15 amino acids. The CDR3: CASRSTGTGQETQYF. CDR3 nucleotide sequence: TGTGCCAGCAGATCTACCGGGACAGGCCAAGAGACCCAGTACTTC.

This clone appeared once. The chain employs TRBV4-2 and TRBJ2-3; 8 nucleotides match TRBD2. CDR3 length equals 16 residues. Trimming removed 1 base from V and 3 bases from J; junction bases left unmatched: 6. The germline V gene has CDR1 LGHNA and CDR2 YNFKEQ. The CDR3 reads CASSQGGRLGTDTQYF. The CDR3 bases are TGTGCCAGCAGCCAAGGCGGGAGGCTCGGTACAGATACGCAGTATTTT.

The table lists this clone with a count of one. The chain links TRBV5-3 to TRBJ1-5; unclear D gene. TRBV5-3 qualifies as an ORF whose function is uncertain. The V and J ends lost 0 bases and 2 bases respectively, with 15 bases between them. The CDR3 covers 17 residues. The DNA for the CDR3 is TGTGCCAGAAGCTTGGTTGGGCACTGTGGACGCAATCAGCCCCAGCATTTT. This encodes CARSLVGHCGRNQPQHF.

The chain uses TRBV28 and TRBJ1-3, with 8 bases aligning to TRBD1. This CDR3 is built from 17 residues. The germline V gene has CDR1 MDHEN and CDR2 SYDVKM. V was pared by 1 base and J by 0 bases, with 5 bases of the junction left unmatched. Here the CDR3 DNA reads TGTGCCAGCAGTTTATTTGTCAGGGGGCCCTCTGGAAACACCATATATTTT. Translated: CASSLFVRGPSGNTIYF.

The genes are TRBV27 and TRBJ1-1, with 10 bases matching TRBD1. Per the germline V gene, CDR1 is MNHEY and CDR2 is SMNVEV (reference sequence). The CDR3 covers 15 residues. V dropped 5 bases and J dropped 3; count of bases not matched to a gene: 6. The CDR3 DNA follows: TGTGCCAGCAGTCCGGGGACAGGGGAAGACACTGAAGCTTTCTTT. Its protein is CASSPGTGEDTEAFF.

On this clone itself: Mismatch with germline at one junction end may stem from a read error. The gene calls are TRBV7-7 and TRBJ2-5, with 11 nucleotides matching TRBD1. The CDR3 runs to 16 residues. CDR1 and CDR2 from the germline V gene are SSHAT and FNYEAQ (reference sequence). The CDR3: CASSLGTGGWQETQYF. Here the CDR3 DNA reads TGTGCTAGCAGCTTAGGGACAGGGGGGTGGCAAGAGACCCAGTACTTC.

The gene calls are TRBV2 and TRBJ1-4; D unclear. CDR3 length equals 13 residues. CDR1 SNHLY and CDR2 FYNNEI come from the germline V gene. V shed 2 bases and J shed 8 bases, with 9 bases lying between them. The CDR3 is CASSERIEEKLFF. The CDR3 DNA follows: TGTGCCAGCAGTGAAAGAATAGAAGAAAAACTGTTTTTT.

The chain joins TRBV19 to TRBJ1-1, with TRBD1 identical over 8 bases. V lost 8 bases and J lost 4; bases outside the gene matches: 6. The CDR3 runs 13 residues. Germline V gene lookup returns CDR1 LNHDA and CDR2 SQIVND (reference sequence). As DNA, the CDR3 is TGTGCCAGTGGACAGGGTTGGAGCACTGAAGCTTTCTTT. As protein: CASGQGWSTEAFF. Full variable domain (remainder filled in from reference TRBV19 and TRBJ1-1): DGGITQSPKYLFRKEGQNVTLSCEQNLNHDAMYWYRQDPGQGLRLIYYSQIVNDFQKGDIAEGYSVSREKKESFPLTVTSAQKNPTAFYLCASGQGWSTEAFFGQGTRLTVV.

The chain is built from TRBV5-1 and TRBJ2-2; 7 bases fit TRBD2. Unmatched junction bases numbered 7, after V lost 7 bases and J lost 4 bases. Germline CDR1 and CDR2: SGHRS and YFSETQ. The CDR3 length is 14 residues. This chain's CDR3 is CASRAGDITGELFF. The CDR3 DNA follows: TGCGCCAGCCGTGCGGGGGATATCACCGGGGAGCTGTTTTTT. Full variable domain (rest looked up from reference TRBV5-1 and TRBJ2-2): KAGVTQTPRYLIKTRGQQVTLSCSPISGHRSVSWYQQTPGQGLQFLFEYFSETQRNKGNFPGRFSGRQFSNSRSEMNVSTLELGDSALYLCASRAGDITGELFFGEGSRLTVL.

CDR3 region: CASSIGGGALGYEQYF. The CDR3 bases are TGTGCCAGTAGTATAGGAGGGGGGGCCCTCGGATACGAGCAGTACTTC. The rearrangement joins TRBV19 to TRBJ2-7; D might be TRBD2 (7 bases). Trimming cost V 1 base and J 4 bases, with 17 bases left between them. Germline V gives CDR1 LNHDA, CDR2 SQIVND (reference sequence). CDR3 length equals 16 residues.

The chain combines TRBV12-5 with TRBJ1-3; 9 bases map to TRBD1. Germline V gene lookup returns CDR1 LGHNT and CDR2 FRNRAP. V was clipped by 2 bases and J by 4 bases; unmatched bases: 3. The CDR3 runs 15 residues. Here the CDR3 reads CASGLQTGGGNTIYF. For the CDR3, the DNA is TGTGCTAGTGGTTTGCAGACAGGGGGAGGAAACACCATATATTTT. The full variable domain, with the rest looked up from reference TRBV12-5 and TRBJ1-3, is DARVTQTPRHKVTEMGQEVTMRCQPILGHNTVFWYRQTMMQGLELLAYFRNRAPLDDSGMPKDRFSAEMPDATLATLKIQPSEPRDSAVYFCASGLQTGGGNTIYFGEGSWLTVV.

The chain recombines TRBV25-1 with TRBJ1-2; D uncertain. V shed 4 bases and J shed 5 bases, with 17 bases lying between them. Looked up from germline, CDR1 is MGHDK and CDR2 is SYGVNS. The CDR3 is 15 residues long. CDR3 nucleotide sequence: TGTGCCAGCAGTGGAGGACTTCCCATGGGTTATGGCTACACCTTC. Translated, it gives CASSGGLPMGYGYTF.

V usage is TRBV6-2 or TRBV6-3 and J usage is TRBJ1-2; D is uncertain. The CDR3 contains 13 residues. The germline V gene encodes CDR1 MNHEY and CDR2 SVGEGT. Trimming removed 2 bases at V and 5 bases at J, with 9 bases between. In DNA form, the CDR3 reads TGTGCCAGCAGTTACCCGACGGAATATGGCTACACCTTC. Its protein is CASSYPTEYGYTF.

In DNA form, the CDR3 reads TGCGCCAGCAGCCATAGAAGGACAGATGACTTTCAGTATGGCTACACCTTC. Encoded protein: CASSHRRTDDFQYGYTF. V is TRBV5-1 and J is TRBJ1-2; weak D call: TRBD1 (6 bases). The CDR3 length is 17 residues. CDR1 is SGHRS and CDR2 is YFSETQ in the germline V gene. V was pared by 4 bases and J by 5 bases, with 24 bases between. The complete variable domain, with remaining parts taken from reference TRBV5-1 and TRBJ1-2, reads KAGVTQTPRYLIKTRGQQVTLSCSPISGHRSVSWYQQTPGQGLQFLFEYFSETQRNKGNFPGRFSGRQFSNSRSEMNVSTLELGDSALYLCASSHRRTDDFQYGYTFGSGTRLTVV.